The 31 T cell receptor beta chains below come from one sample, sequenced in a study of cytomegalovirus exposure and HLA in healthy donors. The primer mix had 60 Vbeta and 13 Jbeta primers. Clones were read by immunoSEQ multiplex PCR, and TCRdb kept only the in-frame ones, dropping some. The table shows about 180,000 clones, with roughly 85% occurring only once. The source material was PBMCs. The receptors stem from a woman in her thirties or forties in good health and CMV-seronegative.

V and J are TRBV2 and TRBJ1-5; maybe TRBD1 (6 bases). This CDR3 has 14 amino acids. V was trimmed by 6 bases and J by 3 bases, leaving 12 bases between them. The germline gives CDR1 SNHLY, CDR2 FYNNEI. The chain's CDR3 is CASSEGVFNQPQHF. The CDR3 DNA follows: TGTGCCAGCAGCGAGGGGGTATTCAATCAGCCCCAGCATTTT.

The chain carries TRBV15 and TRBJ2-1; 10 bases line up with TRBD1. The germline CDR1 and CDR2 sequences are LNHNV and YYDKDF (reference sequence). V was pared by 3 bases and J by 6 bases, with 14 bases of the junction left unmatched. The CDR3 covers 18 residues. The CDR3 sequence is CATSRDRGTGGLSNEQFF. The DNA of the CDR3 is TGTGCCACCAGCAGGGACAGGGGGACGGGAGGTTTGAGCAATGAGCAGTTCTTC.

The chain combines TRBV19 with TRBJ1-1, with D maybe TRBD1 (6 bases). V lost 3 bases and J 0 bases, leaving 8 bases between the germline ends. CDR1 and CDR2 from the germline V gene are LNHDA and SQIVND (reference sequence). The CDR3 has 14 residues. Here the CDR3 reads CASSIRGMNTEAFF. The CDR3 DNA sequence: TGTGCCAGTAGTATTAGGGGGATGAACACTGAAGCTTTCTTT.

CDR3 in DNA: TGCGCCAGCAGCCAGATCACAGGGGGCTCTGGAAACACCATATATTTT. Translating gives CASSQITGGSGNTIYF. This chain links TRBV4-1 with TRBJ1-3, with 8 bases matching TRBD1. The V gene's germline CDR1 is MGHRA and CDR2 YSYEKL. J gave up 0 bases and V 3 bases, and 4 bases lay outside the gene matches. The CDR3 contains 16 residues.

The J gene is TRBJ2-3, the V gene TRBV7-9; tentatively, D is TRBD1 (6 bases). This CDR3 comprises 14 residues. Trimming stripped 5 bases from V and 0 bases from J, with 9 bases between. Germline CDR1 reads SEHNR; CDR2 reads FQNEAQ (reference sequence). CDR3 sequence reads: CASSPGDSTDTQYF. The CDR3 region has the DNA TGTGCCAGCAGCCCAGGGGACAGCACAGATACGCAGTATTTT. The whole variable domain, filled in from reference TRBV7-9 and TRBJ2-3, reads DTGVSQNPRHKITKRGQNVTFRCDPISEHNRLYWYRQTLGQGPEFLTYFQNEAQLEKSRLLSDRFSAERPKGSFSTLEIQRTEQGDSAMYLCASSPGDSTDTQYFGPGTRLTVL.

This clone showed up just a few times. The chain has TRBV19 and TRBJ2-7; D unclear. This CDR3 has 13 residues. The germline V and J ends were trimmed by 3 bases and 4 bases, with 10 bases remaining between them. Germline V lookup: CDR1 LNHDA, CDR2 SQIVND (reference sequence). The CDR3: CASSIFIEYEQYF. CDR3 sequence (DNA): TGTGCCAGTAGTATTTTTATCGAGTACGAGCAGTACTTC.

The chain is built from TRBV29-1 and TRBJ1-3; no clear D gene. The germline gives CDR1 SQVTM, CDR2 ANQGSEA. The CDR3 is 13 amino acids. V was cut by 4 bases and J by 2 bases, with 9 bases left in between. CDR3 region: CSVGLGAGNTIYF. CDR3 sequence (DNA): TGCAGCGTTGGTCTGGGCGCTGGAAACACCATATATTTT.

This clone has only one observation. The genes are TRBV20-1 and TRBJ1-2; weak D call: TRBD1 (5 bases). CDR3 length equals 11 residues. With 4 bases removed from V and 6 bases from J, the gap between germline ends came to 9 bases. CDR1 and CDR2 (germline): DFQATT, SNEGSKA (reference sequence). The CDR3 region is CSATDRNGYTF. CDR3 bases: TGCAGTGCTACTGACAGAAATGGCTACACCTTC.

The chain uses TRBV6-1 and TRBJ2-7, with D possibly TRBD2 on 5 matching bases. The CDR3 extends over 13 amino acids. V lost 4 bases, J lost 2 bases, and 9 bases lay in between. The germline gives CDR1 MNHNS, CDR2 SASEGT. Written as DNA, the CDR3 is TGTGCCAGCAGTGTTAGCGAAACCTACGAGCAGTACTTC. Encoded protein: CASSVSETYEQYF.

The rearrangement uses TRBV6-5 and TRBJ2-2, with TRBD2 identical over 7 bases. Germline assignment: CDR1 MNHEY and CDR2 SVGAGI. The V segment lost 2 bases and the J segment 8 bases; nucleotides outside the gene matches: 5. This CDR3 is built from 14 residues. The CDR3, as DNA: TGTGCCAGCAGTTACGTCCGGGGAGGGGGGGAGCTGTTTTTT. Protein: CASSYVRGGGELFF.

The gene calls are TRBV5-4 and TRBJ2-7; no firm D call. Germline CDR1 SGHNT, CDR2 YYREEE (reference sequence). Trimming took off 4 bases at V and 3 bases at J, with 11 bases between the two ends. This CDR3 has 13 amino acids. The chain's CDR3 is CASSPVNGYEQYF. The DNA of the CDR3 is TGTGCCAGCAGCCCCGTGAACGGCTACGAGCAGTACTTC.

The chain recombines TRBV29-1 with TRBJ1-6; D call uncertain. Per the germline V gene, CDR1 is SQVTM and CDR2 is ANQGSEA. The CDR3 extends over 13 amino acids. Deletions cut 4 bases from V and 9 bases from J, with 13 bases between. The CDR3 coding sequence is TGCAGCGTTGCGGGAGCCTTTGGTTCACCCCTCCACTTT. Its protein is CSVAGAFGSPLHF.

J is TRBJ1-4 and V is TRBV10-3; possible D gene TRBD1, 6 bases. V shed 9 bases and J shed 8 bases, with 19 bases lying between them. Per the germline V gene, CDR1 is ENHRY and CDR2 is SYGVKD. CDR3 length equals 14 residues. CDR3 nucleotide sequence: TGTGCCATAGGGGACAACAGTAACGTCGAAAAACTGTTTTTT. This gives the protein CAIGDNSNVEKLFF.

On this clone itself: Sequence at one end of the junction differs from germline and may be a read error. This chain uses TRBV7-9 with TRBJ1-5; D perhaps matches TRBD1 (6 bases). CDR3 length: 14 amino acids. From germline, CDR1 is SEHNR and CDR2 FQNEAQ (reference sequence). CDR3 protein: CASSLAGGNQPQHF. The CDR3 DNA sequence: TGTGCCAGCAGCCTAGCAGGGGGCAATCAGCCCCAGCATTTT.

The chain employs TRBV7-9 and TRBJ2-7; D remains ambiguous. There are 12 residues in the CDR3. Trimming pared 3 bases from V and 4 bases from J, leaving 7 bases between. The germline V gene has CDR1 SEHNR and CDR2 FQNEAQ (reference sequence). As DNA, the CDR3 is TGTGCCAGCAGCTTTAGTCGGTACGAGCAGTACTTC. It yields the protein CASSFSRYEQYF.

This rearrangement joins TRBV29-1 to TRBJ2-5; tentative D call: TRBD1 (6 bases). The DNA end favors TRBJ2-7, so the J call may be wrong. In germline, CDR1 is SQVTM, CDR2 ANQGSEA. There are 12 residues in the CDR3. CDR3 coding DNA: TGCAGCGTTGAATGGGGGCCCTACGAGCAGTACTTC. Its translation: CSVEWGPYEQYF.

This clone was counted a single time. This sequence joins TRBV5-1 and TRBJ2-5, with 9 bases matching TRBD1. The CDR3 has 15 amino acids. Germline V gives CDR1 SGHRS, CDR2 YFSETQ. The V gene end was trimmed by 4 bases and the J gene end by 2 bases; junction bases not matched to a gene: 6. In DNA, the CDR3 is TGCGCCAGCAGCGGGGACAGGGCACCACAAGAGACCCAGTACTTC. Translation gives CASSGDRAPQETQYF.

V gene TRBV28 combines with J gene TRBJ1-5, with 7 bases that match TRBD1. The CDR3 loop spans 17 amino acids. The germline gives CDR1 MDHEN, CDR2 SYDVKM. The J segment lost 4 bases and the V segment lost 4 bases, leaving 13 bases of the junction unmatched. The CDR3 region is CASSSHPGQYSNQPQHF. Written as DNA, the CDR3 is TGTGCCAGCAGTTCACACCCGGGACAGTACAGTAATCAGCCCCAGCATTTT.

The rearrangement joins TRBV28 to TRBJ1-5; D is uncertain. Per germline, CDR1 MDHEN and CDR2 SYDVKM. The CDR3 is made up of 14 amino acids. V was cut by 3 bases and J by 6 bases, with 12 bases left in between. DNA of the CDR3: TGTGCCAGCAGTTTGAGTCGGGAGCTTCAGCCCCAGCATTTT. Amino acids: CASSLSRELQPQHF.

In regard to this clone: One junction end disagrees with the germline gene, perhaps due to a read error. As DNA, the CDR3 is TGCAGCGTTGAGGGGGGACAGGGTAGAATCGGTCGGTTT. Amino acid sequence: CSVEGGQGRIGRF. The J gene is TRBJ1-1, the V gene TRBV29-1; 9 bases agree with TRBD1. Germline V lookup: CDR1 SQVTM, CDR2 ANQGSEA. The CDR3 contains 13 residues.

CDR3 loop: CASSLTGAAGSYTF. CDR3 DNA: TGTGCCAGCAGCCTGACAGGGGCGGCAGGAAGCTACACCTTC. The genes are TRBV5-4 and TRBJ1-2; 8 nucleotides align to TRBD1. Germline V gene sequence: CDR1 SGHNT, CDR2 YYREEE (reference sequence). The V segment lost 4 bases and the J segment 9 bases; nucleotides outside the gene matches: 11. The length of the CDR3 is 14 residues.

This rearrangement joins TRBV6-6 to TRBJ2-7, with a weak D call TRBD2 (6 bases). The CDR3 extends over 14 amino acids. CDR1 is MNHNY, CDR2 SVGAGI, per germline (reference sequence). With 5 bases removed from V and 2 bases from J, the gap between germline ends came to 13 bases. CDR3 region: CASSISGRTYEQYF. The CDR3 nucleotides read TGTGCCAGCAGTATCTCAGGGAGGACCTACGAGCAGTACTTC.

The CDR3 DNA reads as TGCGCCAGCAGCTGGGGACAGCTACTTACAACTAATGAAAAACTGTTTTTT. Its translation: CASSWGQLLTTNEKLFF. The chain couples TRBV5-1 to TRBJ1-4; 7 bases are shared with TRBD1. V was clipped by 3 bases and J by 0 bases; unmatched bases: 8. From germline, CDR1 is SGHRS and CDR2 YFSETQ. This CDR3 is 17 amino acids long.

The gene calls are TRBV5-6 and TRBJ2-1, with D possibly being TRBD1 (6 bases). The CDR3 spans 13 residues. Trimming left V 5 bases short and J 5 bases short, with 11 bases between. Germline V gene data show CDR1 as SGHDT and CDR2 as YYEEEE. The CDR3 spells CASSQQGNNEQFF. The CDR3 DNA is TGTGCCAGCAGTCAACAGGGCAACAATGAGCAGTTCTTC. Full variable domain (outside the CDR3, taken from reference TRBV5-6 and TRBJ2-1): DAGVTQSPTHLIKTRGQQVTLRCSPKSGHDTVSWYQQALGQGPQFIFQYYEEEERQRGNFPDRFSGHQFPNYSSELNVNALLLGDSALYLCASSQQGNNEQFFGPGTRLTVL.

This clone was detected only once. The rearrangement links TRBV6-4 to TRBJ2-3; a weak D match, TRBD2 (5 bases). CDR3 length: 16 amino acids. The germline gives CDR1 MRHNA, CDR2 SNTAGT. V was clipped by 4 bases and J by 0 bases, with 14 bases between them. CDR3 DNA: TGTGCCAGCAGTGCCACCCGGACTCTTAGCACAGATACGCAGTATTTT. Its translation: CASSATRTLSTDTQYF.

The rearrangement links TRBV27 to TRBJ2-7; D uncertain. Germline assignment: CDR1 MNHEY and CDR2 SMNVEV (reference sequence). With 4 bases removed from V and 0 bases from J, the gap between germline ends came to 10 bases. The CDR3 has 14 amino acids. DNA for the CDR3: TGTGCCAGCAGTTCTGGTTACAGCTCCTACGAGCAGTACTTC. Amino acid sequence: CASSSGYSSYEQYF.

The CDR3 nucleotides are TGTGCCAGTAGTATGCTCTCTAGCGGGAGGTACAACAATGAGCAGTTCTTC. It encodes CASSMLSSGRYNNEQFF. V is TRBV19 and J is TRBJ2-1, with 11 positions matching TRBD2. This CDR3 spans 17 amino acids. Germline CDR1 is LNHDA and CDR2 is SQIVND (reference sequence). Germline trimming cut 3 bases from V and 5 bases from J; bases unmatched to any gene: 9.

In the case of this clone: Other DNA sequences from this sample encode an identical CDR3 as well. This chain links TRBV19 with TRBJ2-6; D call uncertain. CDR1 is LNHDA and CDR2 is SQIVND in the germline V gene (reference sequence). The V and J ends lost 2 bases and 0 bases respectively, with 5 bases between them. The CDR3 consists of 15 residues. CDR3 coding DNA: TGTGCCAGTAGTATACCCGGCTCTGGGGCCAACGTCCTGACTTTC. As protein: CASSIPGSGANVLTF.

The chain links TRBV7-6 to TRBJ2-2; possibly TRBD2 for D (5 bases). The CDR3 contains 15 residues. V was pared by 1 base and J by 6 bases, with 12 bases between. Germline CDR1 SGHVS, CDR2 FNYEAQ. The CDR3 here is CASSLGRGKAGELFF. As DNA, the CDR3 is TGTGCCAGCAGCTTAGGGCGAGGGAAGGCCGGGGAGCTGTTTTTT.

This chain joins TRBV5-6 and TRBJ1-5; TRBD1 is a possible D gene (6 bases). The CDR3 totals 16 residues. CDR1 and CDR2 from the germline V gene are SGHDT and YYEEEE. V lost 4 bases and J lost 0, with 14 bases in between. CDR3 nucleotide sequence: TGTGCCAGCAGCCGGGGGGGGCAGGCTAGCAATCAGCCCCAGCATTTT. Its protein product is CASSRGGQASNQPQHF.

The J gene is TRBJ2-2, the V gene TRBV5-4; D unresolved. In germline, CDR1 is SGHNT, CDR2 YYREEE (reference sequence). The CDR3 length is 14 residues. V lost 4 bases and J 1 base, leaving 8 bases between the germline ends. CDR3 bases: TGTGCCAGCAGCCAAACAATGAACACCGGGGAGCTGTTTTTT. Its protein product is CASSQTMNTGELFF.